Presented here are 8 T cell receptor beta chains from one specimen sequenced in a study of human thymus T cells. Here immunoSEQ multiplex PCR was the method, and the copy in TCRdb shows in-frame clones only, minus some. The sample lists approximately 46,000 clones; approximately 95% were seen once. Material for sequencing was blood. The receptors stem from a girl under three years old with a congenital heart defect but otherwise immunologically healthy.

The chain is built from TRBV2 and TRBJ2-7; D is perhaps TRBD2 (6 bases). The CDR3 loop spans 15 amino acids. Germline CDR1 SNHLY, CDR2 FYNNEI. V was pared by 6 bases and J by 6 bases, with 21 bases between. The CDR3: CASRFGTLASFEQYF. The CDR3 DNA sequence: TGTGCCAGCAGATTCGGGACTCTCGCAAGCTTCGAGCAGTACTTC.

CDR3 protein: CASSKKRTSGSTDTQYF. The CDR3 DNA reads as TGTGCCAGCAGCAAAAAGCGGACTAGCGGGAGCACAGATACGCAGTATTTT. The chain has TRBV21-1 and TRBJ2-3; no check of the table's D call, TRBD2, against the DNA was made. TRBV21-1 is noted as a pseudogene. The length of the CDR3 is 17 residues.

The chain uses TRBV7-2 and TRBJ2-1; 8 bases are a match to TRBD2. The germline CDR1 and CDR2 sequences are SGHTA and FQGNSA. With 1 base clipped from V and 2 bases from J, the junction kept 1 base outside the gene matches. CDR3 length equals 15 residues. Here the CDR3 DNA reads TGTGCCAGCAGCTTAGAAGCGGGAGCCTACAATGAGCAGTTCTTC. This sequence encodes CASSLEAGAYNEQFF.

This rearrangement joins TRBV28 to TRBJ2-1, with 7 positions matching TRBD2. The CDR3 spans 13 residues. Germline lookup yields CDR1 MDHEN and CDR2 SYDVKM. Trimming took 6 bases from V and 3 from J; bases not matched to a gene: 2. The CDR3 DNA is TGTGCCAGCAGGGGGGACTACTACAATGAGCAGTTCTTC. The encoded protein is CASRGDYYNEQFF.

V gene TRBV4-3 combines with J gene TRBJ1-5, with 7 bases that match TRBD1. J lost 4 bases, V lost 1 base, and 4 bases had no gene match. Germline assignment: CDR1 LGHNA and CDR2 YSLEER. There are 15 residues in the CDR3. CDR3 coding DNA: TGCGCCAGCAGCCAAGGACAGGGCCCTAATCAGCCCCAGCATTTT. It is translated as CASSQGQGPNQPQHF.

The rearrangement links TRBV25-1 to TRBJ2-7; no definite D call. V lost 3 bases, J lost 2 bases, and 11 bases lay in between. Germline assignment: CDR1 MGHDK and CDR2 SYGVNS. CDR3 length equals 14 residues. CDR3 sequence (DNA): TGTGCCAGCAGTGATCCTGGGTTTCCCTACGAGCAGTACTTC. Amino acids: CASSDPGFPYEQYF.

The J gene is TRBJ2-3, the V gene TRBV6-6, with 7 bases matching TRBD2. Trimming cost V 7 bases and J 2 bases; bases outside gene matches: 6. Per germline, CDR1 MNHNY and CDR2 SVGAGI (reference sequence). This CDR3 region has 14 residues. The CDR3 protein is CASTRDYYTDTQYF. The CDR3 nucleotides are TGTGCCAGCACTAGGGACTACTACACAGATACGCAGTATTTT.

The chain joins TRBV16 to TRBJ2-7; D gene unclear. The CDR3 length is 14 residues. V lost 1 base, J lost 5 bases, and 12 bases lay in between. The germline V gene encodes CDR1 KGHSY and CDR2 FQNENV. This CDR3 reads CASSQWKVPHEQYF. The CDR3 coding sequence is TGTGCCAGCAGCCAATGGAAGGTCCCCCACGAGCAGTACTTC.